The 30 T cell receptor beta chains below come from one sample, sequenced in a study of response to subunit inactivated influenza vaccine listed by TCRdb under 2018. The library was built by means of RT-PCR. Sequencer: Illumina HiSeq 2500. TCRdb handled the public reads itself, with Q25 trimming in fastp and clone calling in MiXCR, and kept productive beta chains. Merged by CDR3 protein, the rows form single entries marked with the most common genes and DNA. Within this sample are 450,000 to 600,000 distinct CDR3 sequences, with 15% to 20% of them counted one time only. The ten largest clones add up to about 3% of the sample. The sequencing used CD4+ T cells sorted from PBMCs, collected approximately 25 months after vaccination. The receptors come from a man aged 50-75 years who received an inactivated influenza vaccine. Donor details come from another sample of the same person, matched by shared clones.

The chain is built from TRBV7-2 and TRBJ2-1; TRBD2 might be the D (6 bases). The CDR3 length is 15 residues. V lost 8 bases to trimming and J lost 9 bases, with 23 bases between them. Germline values: CDR1 SGHTA, CDR2 FQGNSA. CDR3 in DNA: TGTGCCAGCGCCAATGCGGGACCAACGGGTGGTGAGCAGTTCTTC. It translates to CASANAGPTGGEQFF.

This chain connects TRBV3-1 to TRBJ2-1, with 9 nucleotides matching TRBD1. This CDR3 is 16 amino acids long. With V trimmed by 1 base and J by 3 bases, 4 bases remained unmatched. Germline V gene lookup returns CDR1 LGHDT and CDR2 YNNKEL (reference sequence). CDR3 in DNA: TGTGCCAGCAGCCAAGCTTCGGGACAGGGCTACAATGAGCAGTTCTTC. Protein product: CASSQASGQGYNEQFF.

The V call is TRBV7-9, the J call TRBJ2-5, with 12 bases fitting TRBD1. This CDR3 region has 15 residues. V lost 5 bases to trimming and J lost 4 bases; unmatched junction nucleotides: 5. Germline CDR1 is SEHNR and CDR2 is FQNEAQ (reference sequence). CDR3 nucleotide sequence: TGTGCCAGCAGCAACCGGGACAGGGGGCGAGAGACCCAGTACTTC. This gives the protein CASSNRDRGRETQYF.

This clonotype was observed many times. CDR3 sequence reads: CASSLFGLNTEAFF. Written as DNA, the CDR3 is TGTGCCAGCAGCCTGTTCGGCCTGAACACTGAAGCTTTCTTT. This rearrangement joins TRBV27 to TRBJ1-1; D gene uncertain. Trimming took off 6 bases at V and 0 bases at J, with 11 bases between the two ends. The CDR3 runs to 14 residues. Germline V gene sequence: CDR1 MNHEY, CDR2 SMNVEV (reference sequence).

J is TRBJ2-7 and V is TRBV5-1, with D possibly being TRBD1 (6 bases). From germline, CDR1 is SGHRS and CDR2 YFSETQ. CDR3 length: 16 residues. Trimming shortened V by 4 bases and J by 5 bases, and 22 bases separated the two germline ends. Here the CDR3 reads CASSIVLRGSMDEQYF. The DNA of the CDR3 is TGCGCCAGCAGCATAGTCCTCAGGGGATCAATGGACGAGCAGTACTTC.

The chain couples TRBV20-1 to TRBJ1-5; tentative D call: TRBD1 (5 bases). The V end lost 0 bases, the J end lost 8 bases, and 14 bases lay between the germline ends. The CDR3 covers 14 residues. Germline V gene sequence: CDR1 DFQATT, CDR2 SNEGSKA (reference sequence). CDR3 sequence reads: CSARDGTSGEPQHF. Written as DNA, the CDR3 is TGCAGTGCTAGAGATGGGACCTCGGGGGAGCCCCAGCATTTT.

This clonotype was counted at least ten times. The chain has TRBV20-1 and TRBJ2-1; maybe TRBD2 (6 bases). The CDR3 sequence is 17 residues long. Germline lookup yields CDR1 DFQATT and CDR2 SNEGSKA (reference sequence). The V end lost 0 bases, the J end lost 3 bases, and 18 bases lay between the germline ends. The CDR3 coding sequence is TGCAGTGCTAGAGATCCCTCCGGGACTCGCCGCTACAATGAGCAGTTCTTC. Amino acids: CSARDPSGTRRYNEQFF.

In this sample, this clonotype turned up a few times. V usage is TRBV10-3 and J usage is TRBJ1-1; D uncertain. The V gene lost 6 bases and the J gene lost 0 bases, with 8 bases spanning the gap. There are 13 residues in the CDR3. The V gene's germline CDR1 is ENHRY and CDR2 SYGVKD. The CDR3 DNA reads TGTGCCATCAGCAGAGACCTGAACACTGAAGCTTTCTTT. Residues: CAISRDLNTEAFF.

This chain connects TRBV3-1 to TRBJ2-1, with D uncertain. Trimming shortened V by 1 base and J by 9 bases, and 4 bases separated the two germline ends. CDR3 length equals 11 residues. Germline CDR1 reads LGHDT; CDR2 reads YNNKEL (reference sequence). The CDR3: CASSQGVEQFF. The DNA for the CDR3 is TGTGCCAGCAGCCAAGGGGTTGAGCAGTTCTTC.

The sample holds a few counts of this clonotype. One end of the junction fails to match germline, which may point to a read error. The chain is built from TRBV2 and TRBJ2-5; D remains ambiguous. Germline lookup yields CDR1 SNHLY and CDR2 FYNNEI. The CDR3 covers 11 residues. The CDR3 sequence is CASREEETQYF. CDR3 nucleotide sequence: TGTGCCAGCAGGGAAGAAGAGACCCAGTACTTC.

This clonotype was counted a few times. The chain employs TRBV12-3 or TRBV12-4 and TRBJ2-7; possible D gene TRBD2, 6 bases. There are 15 residues in the CDR3. Trimming removed 1 base from V and 3 bases from J, with 13 bases in between. The CDR3 spells CASSLGWGEVYEQYF. In nucleotides, the CDR3 is TGTGCCAGCAGTTTAGGATGGGGGGAGGTCTACGAGCAGTACTTC.

This clonotype occurred a few times. This chain uses TRBV20-1 with TRBJ2-7; D is ambiguous. This CDR3 has 15 amino acids. Trimming stripped 1 base from V and 0 bases from J, with 13 bases between. The germline V gene has CDR1 DFQATT and CDR2 SNEGSKA (reference sequence). CDR3 bases: TGCAGTGCTAGAGCGTACAAGGTCAGCTCCTACGAGCAGTACTTC. It is translated as CSARAYKVSSYEQYF.

A few counts support this clonotype. The junction and the germline gene differ at one end; a read error may be behind it. The V and J genes are TRBV7-7 and TRBJ2-5, with TRBD2 matching 11 bases. Germline V gene lookup returns CDR1 SSHAT and CDR2 FNYEAQ (reference sequence). The CDR3 has 16 amino acids. The CDR3 here is CASSRITSGGSETQYF. The CDR3 region has the DNA TGTGCTAGCAGCCGGATAACTAGCGGGGGTTCAGAGACCCAGTACTTC.

The chain is built from TRBV28 and TRBJ2-7; no clear D. The germline CDR1 and CDR2 sequences are MDHEN and SYDVKM. With 10 bases removed from V and 0 bases from J, the gap between germline ends came to 16 bases. There are 14 residues in the CDR3. For the CDR3, the DNA is TGTGCCACCTCATTGGGGTCCGACTCCTACGAGCAGTACTTC. It encodes CATSLGSDSYEQYF.

Points on this clonotype: The junction differs from germline at one of its ends, possibly a read error. This chain uses TRBV10-3 with TRBJ2-3; D gene ambiguous. Germline loops: CDR1 ENHRY, CDR2 SYGVKD. The length of the CDR3 is 12 residues. CDR3 region: CSISALTDTQYF. CDR3 DNA sequence: TGTTCCATCAGTGCCTTGACAGATACGCAGTATTTT.

This clonotype has just a few counts. The chain has TRBV7-2 and TRBJ2-7, with TRBD1 identical over 10 bases. Germline V gene sequence: CDR1 SGHTA, CDR2 FQGNSA. This CDR3 region has 15 residues. Trimming took 5 bases from V and 2 from J; bases not matched to a gene: 6. The chain's CDR3 is CASSRRTGGAYEQYF. The CDR3 nucleotides read TGTGCCAGCAGCAGAAGGACAGGGGGGGCCTACGAGCAGTACTTC.

This clonotype showed up just a few times. This chain connects TRBV20-1 to TRBJ2-7; the match to TRBD1 covers 9 bases. V dropped 7 bases and J dropped 5; count of bases not matched to a gene: 6. Germline CDR1 and CDR2: DFQATT and SNEGSKA (reference sequence). The CDR3 is 12 amino acids. CDR3 residues: CSGGQGRNEQYF. The CDR3 nucleotides are TGCAGTGGGGGACAGGGCAGGAACGAGCAGTACTTC.

There are a few counts of this clonotype. The chain links TRBV7-3 to TRBJ2-3, with D unresolved. Germline loops: CDR1 SGHTA, CDR2 FQGTGA. The germline V and J ends were trimmed by 2 bases and 3 bases, with 6 bases remaining between them. The CDR3 loop spans 13 amino acids. The CDR3 protein is CASSLSITDTQYF. CDR3 DNA: TGTGCCAGCAGCTTATCAATAACAGATACGCAGTATTTT.

V is TRBV10-1 and J is TRBJ2-3; no firm D call. The CDR3 length is 13 residues. CDR1 and CDR2 from the germline V gene are WNHNN and SYGVQD (reference sequence). V was shortened by 3 bases and J by 2 bases, with 6 bases between the two germline ends. The CDR3 bases are TGCGCCAGCAGTGACCGTTTCACAGATACGCAGTATTTT. As protein: CASSDRFTDTQYF.

The sample holds a few counts of this clonotype. The V and J genes are TRBV6-1 and TRBJ1-1; 8 bases are a match to TRBD1. The CDR3 runs to 13 residues. Trimming at V came to 7 bases and at J to 7 bases, leaving 8 bases not matched to a gene. Germline values: CDR1 MNHNS, CDR2 SASEGT. The CDR3 nucleotides read TGTGCCAGCACCAAGACAGGGGTTGGTGAAGCTTTCTTT. It encodes CASTKTGVGEAFF.

In this sample, this clonotype turned up a few times. V and J are TRBV4-1 and TRBJ2-3, with TRBD2 identical over 11 bases. CDR1 is MGHRA and CDR2 is YSYEKL in the germline V gene. The CDR3 length is 15 residues. The ends lost 6 bases at V and 4 bases at J; junction bases unmatched: 6. The CDR3 coding sequence is TGCGCCAGCAGGACACTAGCGGGGGTCCCAGATACGCAGTATTTT. This encodes CASRTLAGVPDTQYF.

This clonotype was counted a few times. This chain links TRBV11-3 with TRBJ2-3; 7 bases agree with TRBD1. Losses at the gene ends were 1 base for V and 1 base for J; bases not matched to a gene: 8. CDR1 and CDR2 (germline): SGHNT, YENEEA. The CDR3 consists of 17 residues. This CDR3 reads CASSLGSRTGGTDTQYF. Written as DNA, the CDR3 is TGTGCCAGCAGCTTAGGGTCCCGGACAGGTGGCACAGATACGCAGTATTTT.

The V call is TRBV5-1, the J call TRBJ2-4; 13 bases match TRBD2. The germline CDR1 and CDR2 sequences are SGHRS and YFSETQ. CDR3 size: 20 residues. V was clipped by 4 bases and J by 0 bases; unmatched bases: 13. The CDR3 protein is CASSRTPGLAGQIAKNIQYF. In nucleotides, the CDR3 is TGCGCCAGCAGCCGTACTCCGGGACTAGCGGGGCAAATAGCCAAAAACATTCAGTACTTC.

This clonotype has only a few counts. The chain couples TRBV7-2 to TRBJ2-7; 8 bases align to TRBD2. Germline values: CDR1 SGHTA, CDR2 FQGNSA. Trimming removed 5 bases from V and 0 bases from J; junction bases left unmatched: 6. The CDR3 extends over 15 amino acids. The CDR3 spells CASSTSGSHSYEQYF. CDR3 bases: TGTGCCAGCAGCACAAGCGGGAGCCACTCCTACGAGCAGTACTTC.

Comment on this clonotype: One base away lies a much larger clone, so this may be a sequencing read error. The rearrangement links TRBV7-2 to TRBJ2-1, with D unresolved. The CDR3 length is 13 residues. V lost 2 bases and J lost 9, with 11 bases in between. Germline assignment: CDR1 SGHTA and CDR2 FQGNSA. The CDR3 bases are TGTGCCAGCAGCTTACGACTCCGAAGTGAGCAGTTCTTC. Residues: CASSLRLRSEQFF. The variable domain in full, with the rest retrieved from reference TRBV7-2 and TRBJ2-1, is GAGVSQSPSNKVTEKGKDVELRCDPISGHTALYWYRQSLGQGLEFLIYFQGNSAPDKSGLPSDRFSAERTGGSVSTLTIQRTQQEDSAVYLCASSLRLRSEQFFGPGTRLTVL.

This chain links TRBV5-1 with TRBJ2-3; D uncertain. This CDR3 spans 11 amino acids. Trimming took 3 bases from V and 6 from J, leaving 5 bases between them. CDR1 is SGHRS, CDR2 YFSETQ, per germline. The CDR3 sequence: CASSSEDTQYF. CDR3 in DNA: TGCGCCAGCAGCTCCGAGGATACGCAGTATTTT.

The chain uses TRBV6-1 and TRBJ2-5; no clear D gene. CDR3 length equals 14 residues. Trimming removed 5 bases from V and 2 bases from J, with 12 bases in between. CDR1 and CDR2 (germline): MNHNS, SASEGT. The CDR3 bases are TGTGCCAGCAGTCTTTTGAGTAAGCAAGAGACCCAGTACTTC. Amino acid sequence: CASSLLSKQETQYF.

This clonotype has more than one count but fewer than ten. The chain carries TRBV12-3 or TRBV12-4 and TRBJ2-2; no definite D call. The CDR3 length is 16 residues. V dropped 3 bases and J dropped 2 bases, with 13 bases sitting between them. The CDR3 reads CASSLAANLNTGELFF. The CDR3 nucleotides are TGTGCCAGCAGTTTGGCCGCCAATTTAAACACCGGGGAGCTGTTTTTT.

This chain connects TRBV7-9 to TRBJ2-3; 9 nucleotides align to TRBD2. The CDR3 length is 15 residues. Trimming removed 6 bases from V and 2 bases from J; junction bases left unmatched: 6. The germline V gene encodes CDR1 SEHNR and CDR2 FQNEAQ (reference sequence). Here the CDR3 DNA reads TGTGCCAGCAGTCCCGCTAGCGGGACCACAGATACGCAGTATTTT. This sequence encodes CASSPASGTTDTQYF.

The rearrangement uses TRBV20-1 and TRBJ2-2; D possibly corresponds to TRBD2 (5 bases). Deletions cut 3 bases from V and 4 bases from J, with 18 bases between. Germline V gives CDR1 DFQATT, CDR2 SNEGSKA (reference sequence). The CDR3 covers 16 residues. DNA for the CDR3: TGCAGTGCTAGTTCCTTCGGAGGCTTGGGCACCGGGGAGCTGTTTTTT. Its translation: CSASSFGGLGTGELFF.